The next 29 T cell receptor beta chains were all read from a single sample in a study of identical twins' blood T cells. MiXCR was run by TCRdb on the 5' RACE reads, yielding one entry per CDR3 protein. This table holds hundreds of thousands of distinct CDR3 sequences, roughly 31% found once. The material sequenced was PBMCs. The origin of the receptors is a woman aged 18-55 years in good health.

The J gene is TRBJ1-2, the V gene TRBV3-1; D remains unclear. Per germline, CDR1 LGHDT and CDR2 YNNKEL (reference sequence). The V end was cut by 0 bases, the J end by 4 bases, with 9 bases between. This CDR3 contains 14 residues. CDR3 protein: CASSQDYSLYGYTF. DNA for the CDR3: TGTGCCAGCAGCCAAGATTATAGCCTCTATGGCTACACCTTC.

This sequence joins TRBV14 and TRBJ2-7; TRBD1 agrees at 9 bases. Trimming took 1 base from V and 4 from J; bases not matched to a gene: 5. The CDR3 is made up of 15 amino acids. CDR1 SGHDN and CDR2 FVKESK come from the germline V gene. CDR3 sequence: CASSQVRTGEYEQYF. Here the CDR3 DNA reads TGTGCCAGCAGCCAAGTCCGGACAGGGGAGTACGAGCAGTACTTC.

This clonotype was detected a few times. This chain connects TRBV20-1 to TRBJ1-1; D may be TRBD1 (5 bases). V lost 2 bases and J lost 1, with 8 bases in between. The CDR3 runs 13 residues. Germline CDR1 DFQATT, CDR2 SNEGSKA (reference sequence). The CDR3 spells CSARPGQNTEAFF. CDR3 coding DNA: TGCAGTGCTAGACCAGGACAGAACACTGAAGCTTTCTTT.

The chain recombines TRBV7-2 with TRBJ1-2; D unclear. V was pared by 5 bases and J by 4 bases, with 11 bases between. Per the germline V gene, CDR1 is SGHTA and CDR2 is FQGNSA. This CDR3 is 13 amino acids long. CDR3 sequence (DNA): TGTGCCAGCAGCATGGTGGAATCCTATGGCTACACCTTC. It translates to CASSMVESYGYTF.

This chain links TRBV2 with TRBJ2-1; D remains unclear. V gave up 4 bases and J gave up 3 bases, with 10 bases separating them. The CDR3 is 14 amino acids. Germline V gives CDR1 SNHLY, CDR2 FYNNEI. CDR3 DNA sequence: TGTGCCAGCAGTGGTCCCTCCTTCTACAATGAGCAGTTCTTC. This gives the protein CASSGPSFYNEQFF.

The chain uses TRBV5-1 and TRBJ1-4; D gene uncertain. The CDR3 has 14 amino acids. CDR1 SGHRS and CDR2 YFSETQ come from the germline V gene. Trimming shortened V by 0 bases and J by 8 bases, and 11 bases separated the two germline ends. CDR3 coding DNA: TGCGCCAGCAGCTTGGAGGGTTTTCGGGAAAAACTGTTTTTT. It codes for CASSLEGFREKLFF. Combining the CDR3 with reference TRBV5-1 and TRBJ1-4 gives the whole variable domain KAGVTQTPRYLIKTRGQQVTLSCSPISGHRSVSWYQQTPGQGLQFLFEYFSETQRNKGNFPGRFSGRQFSNSRSEMNVSTLELGDSALYLCASSLEGFREKLFFGSGTQLSVL.

Of note for this clonotype: A junction end diverges from the germline sequence, so it may reflect a read error. The V call is TRBV7-9, the J call TRBJ1-2; 8 bases are shared with TRBD1. The CDR3 runs 13 residues. CDR1 is SEHNR, CDR2 FQNEAQ, per germline (reference sequence). In DNA, the CDR3 is TGTGCCAGCAGATTAGTTGGACAGGGTGGTTCCACCTTC. This codes for CASRLVGQGGSTF.

A remark on this clonotype: The CDR3 does not close with the conserved phenylalanine or tryptophan, likely indicating a read error. The chain joins TRBV7-9 to TRBJ1-2; tentative D call: TRBD1 (6 bases). The germline V gene encodes CDR1 SEHNR and CDR2 FQNEAQ (reference sequence). The V end was cut by 5 bases, the J end by 5 bases, with 15 bases between. The CDR3 runs 14 residues. In DNA form, the CDR3 reads TGTGCCAGCAGCCTATCGACAGGAGCTTATGGCTACACCCTC. Translated, it gives CASSLSTGAYGYTL.

The chain joins TRBV29-1 to TRBJ1-2; D gene unclear. Between the trimmed V and J ends, which lost 6 bases and 3 bases, there was a span of 14 bases. Germline V CDR1 and CDR2: SQVTM, ANQGSEA. The CDR3 runs 13 residues. In DNA, the CDR3 is TGCAGCGTGATACCAACGCCCGACTATGGCTACACCTTC. It yields the protein CSVIPTPDYGYTF.

The chain employs TRBV4-2 and TRBJ1-4; 9 positions match TRBD1. The CDR3 has 15 amino acids. CDR1 LGHNA and CDR2 YNFKEQ come from the germline V gene. Germline trimming cut 2 bases from V and 4 bases from J; bases unmatched to any gene: 2. CDR3 in amino acids: CASSQWDRDNEKLFF. CDR3 nucleotide sequence: TGTGCCAGCAGCCAATGGGACAGGGATAATGAAAAACTGTTTTTT.

The gene calls are TRBV28 and TRBJ2-7, with D perhaps TRBD1 (6 bases). CDR3 length equals 11 residues. Germline lookup yields CDR1 MDHEN and CDR2 SYDVKM. Trimming stripped 9 bases from V and 12 bases from J, with 18 bases between. CDR3 sequence reads: CASKTQGFTYF. The CDR3 region has the DNA TGTGCCAGTAAAACTCAGGGGTTTACGTACTTC.

A few counts support this clonotype. This sequence joins TRBV20-1 and TRBJ2-1; TRBD2 might be the D (5 bases). Germline lookup yields CDR1 DFQATT and CDR2 SNEGSKA (reference sequence). Trimming pared 3 bases from V and 4 bases from J, leaving 10 bases between. There are 13 residues in the CDR3. The CDR3 region is CSASWRQYNEQFF. The CDR3 DNA reads TGCAGTGCTAGCTGGAGGCAGTACAATGAGCAGTTCTTC.

The V call is TRBV19, the J call TRBJ1-2; D gene uncertain. CDR3 length: 16 amino acids. Germline V gives CDR1 LNHDA, CDR2 SQIVND (reference sequence). The ends were cut back, 6 bases at V and 5 bases at J, with 22 bases in the middle. CDR3 nucleotides: TGTGCCAGTAGGGTAATCGACGGCGGGGTTTATTATGGCTACACCTTC. Translating gives CASRVIDGGVYYGYTF.

The chain uses TRBV20-1 and TRBJ1-1; the D is unclear. V dropped 3 bases and J dropped 1 base, with 9 bases sitting between them. The CDR3 is 13 residues long. The germline V gene has CDR1 DFQATT and CDR2 SNEGSKA (reference sequence). This chain's CDR3 is CSARGWGNTEAFF. The DNA of the CDR3 is TGCAGTGCTAGGGGATGGGGGAACACTGAAGCTTTCTTT.

This sequence joins TRBV2 and TRBJ2-3; the match to TRBD1 covers 8 bases. The length of the CDR3 is 14 residues. The V gene's germline CDR1 is SNHLY and CDR2 FYNNEI. V shed 2 bases, J shed 3 bases, and the junction held 1 base outside the gene matches. The DNA for the CDR3 is TGTGCCAGCAGTGAATGGGACAGGACAGATACGCAGTATTTT. Amino acids: CASSEWDRTDTQYF.

The rearrangement uses TRBV6-5 and TRBJ1-2, with D hard to call. CDR3 length: 14 residues. V lost 5 bases and J 4 bases, leaving 14 bases between the germline ends. Germline V lookup: CDR1 MNHEY, CDR2 SVGAGI. CDR3 residues: CASSPAGGVYGYTF. The CDR3 DNA reads TGTGCCAGCAGTCCCGCGGGTGGGGTCTATGGCTACACCTTC.

The chain carries TRBV20-1 and TRBJ1-2, with D uncertain. The CDR3 consists of 12 residues. V lost 3 bases and J 7 bases, leaving 12 bases between the germline ends. In germline, CDR1 is DFQATT, CDR2 SNEGSKA (reference sequence). The CDR3 loop reads CSASSGGLGYTF. The CDR3 coding sequence is TGCAGTGCTAGTTCGGGTGGTCTTGGCTACACCTTC.

Many counts were recorded for this clonotype. V is TRBV10-3 and J is TRBJ1-1; D call uncertain. In germline, CDR1 is ENHRY, CDR2 SYGVKD. This CDR3 region has 13 residues. V dropped 0 bases and J dropped 5 bases, with 7 bases sitting between them. The CDR3 DNA reads as TGTGCCATCAGTGAGTCTGGGTGGACTGAAGCTTTCTTT. It codes for CAISESGWTEAFF.

As DNA, the CDR3 is TGCGCCAGCAGCCAAGCCGACGTGTACACTGAAGCTTTCTTT. Protein: CASSQADVYTEAFF. The chain employs TRBV4-1 and TRBJ1-1; D ambiguous. The V gene lost 1 base and the J gene lost 3 bases, with 9 bases spanning the gap. The CDR3 sequence is 14 residues long. Germline CDR1 is MGHRA and CDR2 is YSYEKL.

This clonotype was observed a few times. The chain combines TRBV20-1 with TRBJ2-1, with D hard to call. The CDR3 totals 15 residues. Deletions cut 0 bases from V and 8 bases from J, with 17 bases between. Germline lookup yields CDR1 DFQATT and CDR2 SNEGSKA (reference sequence). CDR3 loop: CSARDRISPLDEQFF. The CDR3, as DNA: TGCAGTGCTAGAGATCGGATTAGCCCCTTGGATGAGCAGTTCTTC.

In this sample, this clonotype turned up a few times. The chain recombines TRBV20-1 with TRBJ2-1; D may be TRBD1 or TRBD2 (5 bases each). Trimming left V 6 bases short and J 0 bases short, with 15 bases between. CDR1 and CDR2 (germline): DFQATT, SNEGSKA (reference sequence). The CDR3 covers 15 residues. The CDR3 sequence: CSAARGPNSYNEQFF. In DNA form, the CDR3 reads TGCAGTGCCGCACGGGGACCAAACTCCTACAATGAGCAGTTCTTC.

This clonotype was seen at least ten times. The gene calls are TRBV20-1 and TRBJ1-1; possibly TRBD1 for D (5 bases). Looked up from germline, CDR1 is DFQATT and CDR2 is SNEGSKA (reference sequence). This CDR3 comprises 14 residues. V was pared by 0 bases and J by 5 bases, with 13 bases between. This CDR3 reads CSARDAQGGTEAFF. In DNA form, the CDR3 reads TGCAGTGCTAGAGATGCCCAGGGCGGAACTGAAGCTTTCTTT.

The V and J genes are TRBV12-3 or TRBV12-4 and TRBJ2-7, with a tentative D call TRBD1 (6 bases). There are 16 residues in the CDR3. Between the trimmed V and J ends, which lost 5 bases and 9 bases, there was a span of 26 bases. The CDR3 DNA follows: TGTGCCAGCAGTCACCAGGACAGATATATAGGAGGAGGGCAGTACTTC. Translation gives CASSHQDRYIGGGQYF.

This chain links TRBV3-1 with TRBJ1-1, with a tentative D call TRBD1 (5 bases). The CDR3 has 13 residues. Germline lookup yields CDR1 LGHDT and CDR2 YNNKEL (reference sequence). V was shortened by 1 base and J by 5 bases, with 8 bases between the two germline ends. The CDR3 spells CASSQGWGTEAFF. CDR3 DNA sequence: TGTGCCAGCAGCCAAGGATGGGGGACTGAAGCTTTCTTT.

A few counts support this clonotype. A much larger clone lies one base from this, so it may be a read error. The chain is built from TRBV7-9 and TRBJ1-2, with D uncertain. V dropped 5 bases and J dropped 0 bases, with 7 bases sitting between them. This CDR3 has 13 amino acids. Per germline, CDR1 SEHNR and CDR2 FQNEAQ (reference sequence). CDR3 nucleotide sequence: TGTGCCAGCAGCGTAGGGACTAACTATGGCTACACCTTC. This gives the protein CASSVGTNYGYTF.

V is TRBV11-2 and J is TRBJ2-3, with D uncertain. The CDR3 spans 12 residues. The germline V gene has CDR1 SGHAT and CDR2 FQNNGV. Trimming took 11 bases from V and 4 from J, leaving 13 bases between them. The CDR3 reads CAGTEYADTQYF. In DNA form, the CDR3 reads TGTGCCGGCACCGAGTACGCAGATACGCAGTATTTT.

The V gene is TRBV10-3, the J gene TRBJ2-7; possibly TRBD2 for D (5 bases). The CDR3 is 14 amino acids. V gave up 0 bases and J gave up 5 bases, with 11 bases separating them. Germline V gene sequence: CDR1 ENHRY, CDR2 SYGVKD. The DNA of the CDR3 is TGTGCCATCAGTGAGTCGGCTAGCCTGCACGAGCAGTACTTC. It is translated as CAISESASLHEQYF.

The V call is TRBV4-3, the J call TRBJ2-1; TRBD2 agrees at 13 bases. The CDR3 consists of 16 residues. After removal of 7 bases from V and 8 bases from J, the junction contained 11 bases not matched to a gene. Germline CDR1 and CDR2: LGHNA and YSLEER. CDR3 nucleotide sequence: TGCGCCAGCACCCCGAGTGGACTAGCGGGAGTCGATGAGCAGTTCTTC. This gives the protein CASTPSGLAGVDEQFF.

This rearrangement joins TRBV5-1 to TRBJ1-1, with 9 bases matching TRBD1. Losses at the gene ends were 0 bases for V and 0 bases for J; bases not matched to a gene: 9. The CDR3 spans 18 residues. CDR1 SGHRS and CDR2 YFSETQ come from the germline V gene. This chain's CDR3 is CASSLVGTGRGMNTEAFF. In nucleotides, the CDR3 is TGCGCCAGCAGCTTGGTCGGGACAGGGAGGGGAATGAACACTGAAGCTTTCTTT. Full variable domain (rest looked up from reference TRBV5-1 and TRBJ1-1): KAGVTQTPRYLIKTRGQQVTLSCSPISGHRSVSWYQQTPGQGLQFLFEYFSETQRNKGNFPGRFSGRQFSNSRSEMNVSTLELGDSALYLCASSLVGTGRGMNTEAFFGQGTRLTVV.